This TCR beta chain was recorded in a study of neurological immune-mediated disorders. Findings and limits, study-wide: It was HTLV-1-associated myelopathy that showed the most TCR clonal expansion, while multiple sclerosis showed the least, falling below healthy controls.

From the 5' RACE reads, TCRdb called clonotypes with MiXCR, one entry per CDR3 protein. Of tens of thousands of distinct CDR3 sequences in the sample, approximately 11% are singletons; the top ten hold 6.6%. This clonotype was counted many times. What it binds is not known. Germline lookup yields CDR1 SQVTM and CDR2 ANQGSEA. Trimming took 4 bases from V and 4 from J; bases not matched to a gene: 8. The CDR3 is made up of 14 amino acids. As to time point: longitudinal time-point 1 (baseline). The sample taken for sequencing was PBMCs. The chain combines TRBV29-1 with TRBJ1-2; 8 positions match TRBD1. This TCR derives from a male donor with HTLV-1-associated myelopathy (HAM/TSP). This CDR3 is CSVVLRQGFYGYTF. Here the CDR3 DNA reads TGCAGCGTTGTCTTGAGACAGGGGTTCTATGGCTACACCTTC.